This paragraph covers one T cell receptor beta chain sequence. These data belong to a study of blood T cell repertoires in COVID-19. Trimming took 10 bases from V and 4 from J, leaving 16 bases between them. This CDR3 is 14 amino acids long. From germline, CDR1 is LNHDA and CDR2 SQIVND (reference sequence). TCRdb's table, derived via immunoSEQ multiplex PCR, lists solely in-frame clones and lacks some. Of 280,000 or so clones in the sample, roughly 85% are singletons; the top ten hold 2% to 3%. The sequenced material came from PBMCs or T cells enriched from blood (not recorded which). This receptor was identified in a woman between 50 and 59 years old who had recovered from COVID-19. The rearrangement links TRBV19 to TRBJ1-4; tentatively, D is TRBD1 (6 bases). The CDR3 protein is CATKNGQINEKLFF. CDR3 nucleotides: TGTGCCACGAAGAATGGACAGATTAATGAAAAACTGTTTTTT. The variable domain in full, completed from reference TRBV19 and TRBJ1-4, reads DGGITQSPKYLFRKEGQNVTLSCEQNLNHDAMYWYRQDPGQGLRLIYYSQIVNDFQKGDIAEGYSVSREKKESFPLTVTSAQKNPTAFYLCATKNGQINEKLFFGSGTQLSVL.